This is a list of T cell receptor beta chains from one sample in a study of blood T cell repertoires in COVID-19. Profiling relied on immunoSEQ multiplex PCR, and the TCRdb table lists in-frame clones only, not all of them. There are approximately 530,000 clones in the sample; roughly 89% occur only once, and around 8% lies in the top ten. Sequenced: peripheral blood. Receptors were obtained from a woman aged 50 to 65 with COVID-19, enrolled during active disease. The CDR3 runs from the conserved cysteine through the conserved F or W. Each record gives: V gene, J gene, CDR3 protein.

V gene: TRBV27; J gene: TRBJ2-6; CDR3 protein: CASSPRDSSGANVLTF
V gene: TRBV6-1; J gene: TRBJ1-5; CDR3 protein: CASSEGDRGPNQPQHF
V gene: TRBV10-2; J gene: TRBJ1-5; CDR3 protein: CASSGEREPQHF
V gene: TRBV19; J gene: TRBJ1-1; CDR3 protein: CASRMDQGATEAFF
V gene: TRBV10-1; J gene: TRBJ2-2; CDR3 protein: CASRDRNTGELFF
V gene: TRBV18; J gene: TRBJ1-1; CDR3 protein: CASSLNSGGADTEAFF
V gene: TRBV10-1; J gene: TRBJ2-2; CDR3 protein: CASSGSREGTGELFF
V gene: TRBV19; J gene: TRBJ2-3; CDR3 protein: CASSYQDRGPDTQYF
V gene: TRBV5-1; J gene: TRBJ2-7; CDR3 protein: CASSLGALGANEQYF
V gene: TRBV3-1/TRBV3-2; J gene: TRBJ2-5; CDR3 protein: CASSQQGAGGTQYF
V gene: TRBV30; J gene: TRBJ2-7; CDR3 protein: CAWTYGGGSYEQYF
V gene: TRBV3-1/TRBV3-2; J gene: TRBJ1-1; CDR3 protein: CASSQDRGRVNTEAFF
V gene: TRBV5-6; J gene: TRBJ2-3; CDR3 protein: CASSLERGGVPDTQYF
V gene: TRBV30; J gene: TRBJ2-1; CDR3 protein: CAWTLAGIDNEQFF
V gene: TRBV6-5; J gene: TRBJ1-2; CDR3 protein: CASSYSPGQGDGYTF
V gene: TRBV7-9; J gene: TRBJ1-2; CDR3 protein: CASSLGEGGGYTF
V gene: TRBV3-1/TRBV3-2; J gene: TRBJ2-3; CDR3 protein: CASSPADSETQYF
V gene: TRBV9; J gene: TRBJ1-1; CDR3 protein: CASSTDPNTEAFF
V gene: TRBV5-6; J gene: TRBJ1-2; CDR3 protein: CASSLVYEGDSGYTF
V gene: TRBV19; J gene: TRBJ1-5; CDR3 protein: CASSTQGKGQPQHF
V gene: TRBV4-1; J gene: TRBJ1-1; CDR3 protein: CASSGRGVAFF
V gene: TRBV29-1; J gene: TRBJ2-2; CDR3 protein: CSVGAPGGRTGELFF
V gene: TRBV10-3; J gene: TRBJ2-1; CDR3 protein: CAISEHSYNEQFF
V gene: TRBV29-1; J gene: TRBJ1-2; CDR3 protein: CSVDAPRGDGYTF
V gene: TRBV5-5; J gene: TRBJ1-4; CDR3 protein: CASSFMENREKLFF
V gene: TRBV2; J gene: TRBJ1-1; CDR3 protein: CANGRNTEAFF
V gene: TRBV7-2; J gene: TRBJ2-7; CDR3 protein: CASSASGTGTYEQYF
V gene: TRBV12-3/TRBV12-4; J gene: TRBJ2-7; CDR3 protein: CASTLGTSLEQYF
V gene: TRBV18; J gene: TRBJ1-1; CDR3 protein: CASSPVGPGAMNTEAFF
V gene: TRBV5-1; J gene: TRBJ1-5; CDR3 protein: CASSLPAGPIRAQHF
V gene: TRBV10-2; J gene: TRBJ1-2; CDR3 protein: CASSPGQALVYGYTF
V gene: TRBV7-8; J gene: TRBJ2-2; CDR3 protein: CASSLAVPGTGKMGTGELFF
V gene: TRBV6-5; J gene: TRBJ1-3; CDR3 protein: CASSYEGVTGNTIYF
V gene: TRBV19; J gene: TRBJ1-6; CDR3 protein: CASSITGVPPLHF
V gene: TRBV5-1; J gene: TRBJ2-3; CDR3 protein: CASSLAVGSTDTQYF
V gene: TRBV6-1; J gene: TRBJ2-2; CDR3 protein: CASSESGGNTGELFF
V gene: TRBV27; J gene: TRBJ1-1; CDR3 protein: CASSQQVNTEAFF
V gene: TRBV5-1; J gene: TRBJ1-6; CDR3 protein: CASSPGTDNSPLHF
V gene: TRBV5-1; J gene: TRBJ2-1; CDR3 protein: CASSSTSGSSYNEQFF
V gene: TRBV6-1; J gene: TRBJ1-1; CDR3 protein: CASSEMQVGTTEAFF
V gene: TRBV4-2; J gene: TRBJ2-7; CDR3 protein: CASSRGGGLVYEQYF
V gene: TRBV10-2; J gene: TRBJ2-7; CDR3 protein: CASSPQGQGPYEQYF
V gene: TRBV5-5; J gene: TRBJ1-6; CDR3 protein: CASSLGGHSSPLHF
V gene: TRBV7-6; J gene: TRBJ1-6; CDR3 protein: CASSSGQGSPLHF
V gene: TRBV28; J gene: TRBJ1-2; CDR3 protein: CAARGGENYGYTF
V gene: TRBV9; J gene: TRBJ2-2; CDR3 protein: CASSVGGQSNTGELFF
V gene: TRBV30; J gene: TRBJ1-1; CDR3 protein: CAWTRGNMNTEAFF
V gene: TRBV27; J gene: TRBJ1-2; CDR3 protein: CASSPSGAYGYTF
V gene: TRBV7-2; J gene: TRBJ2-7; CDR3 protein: CASSQRSPAISYEQYF
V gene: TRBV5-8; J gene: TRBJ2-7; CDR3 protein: CASSFYSDEQYF
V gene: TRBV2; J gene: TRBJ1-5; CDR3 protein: CASSDPGPQHF
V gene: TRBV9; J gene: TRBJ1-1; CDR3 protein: CASSVGGQGVNTEAFF